This is a list of T cell receptor beta chains from one sample in a study of sequential checkpoint blockade in melanoma. Measured with immunoSEQ multiplex PCR; TCRdb has only the in-frame clones, and not every one. There are around 16,000 clones in the sample; over 60% occur only once, and over 25% lies in the top ten. Sample: CD8+ T cells sorted from blood (inferred from file names), taken from a patient given nivolumab and ipilimumab in sequence. The origin of the receptors is a human donor with melanoma. Both conserved end residues are part of each CDR3.

V	J	CDR3
TRBV19	TRBJ2-1	CASSIVGGPAYNEQFF
TRBV6-1	TRBJ1-5	CASSEESENQPQHF
TRBV30	TRBJ1-1	CAWSTGQPNTEAFF
TRBV6-5	TRBJ2-1	CASNPGGFGEQFF
TRBV11-2	TRBJ2-1	CASSPYTRGDNEQFF
TRBV9	TRBJ2-7	CASSPGQATSYEQYF
TRBV7-9	TRBJ2-7	CASRPWASGGVSSYEQYF
TRBV27	TRBJ2-1	CASKGQGAYNEQFF
TRBV21-1	TRBJ1-3	CASSKATGQGDSSGNTIYF
TRBV7-9	TRBJ1-2	CASSTTGSYTF
TRBV5-4	TRBJ2-3	CASSYRTSGTDTQYF
TRBV27	TRBJ2-7	CASNTNRVAMYEQYF
TRBV27	TRBJ1-4	CASSPRETNNEKLFF
TRBV27	TRBJ2-3	CASSRELEVTDTQYF
TRBV21-1	TRBJ2-5	CASSKGGFEETQYF
TRBV5-4	TRBJ1-2	CASSLAENYGYTF
TRBV4-1	TRBJ2-7	CASSLGRSYEQYF
TRBV9	TRBJ2-2	CASSVFQTPGELFF
TRBV4-3	TRBJ1-5	CASSQDQTEQPQHF
TRBV30	TRBJ1-6	CAWRGEGVNYNSPLHF
TRBV27	TRBJ2-7	CASSPFLAGNTYEQYF
TRBV7-6	TRBJ2-7	CASSLAGGISGYEQYF
TRBV6-4	TRBJ1-5	CASSAETGRNQPQHF
TRBV14	NA	CASSQGRGLTYEQYF
TRBV7-2	TRBJ2-7	CASSLVSEETYEQYF
TRBV28	TRBJ2-1	CASSLALGSTSSYNEQFF
TRBV6-4	TRBJ1-1	CASSASEGTEAFF
TRBV29-1	TRBJ1-2	CSVEERDRGEYGYTF